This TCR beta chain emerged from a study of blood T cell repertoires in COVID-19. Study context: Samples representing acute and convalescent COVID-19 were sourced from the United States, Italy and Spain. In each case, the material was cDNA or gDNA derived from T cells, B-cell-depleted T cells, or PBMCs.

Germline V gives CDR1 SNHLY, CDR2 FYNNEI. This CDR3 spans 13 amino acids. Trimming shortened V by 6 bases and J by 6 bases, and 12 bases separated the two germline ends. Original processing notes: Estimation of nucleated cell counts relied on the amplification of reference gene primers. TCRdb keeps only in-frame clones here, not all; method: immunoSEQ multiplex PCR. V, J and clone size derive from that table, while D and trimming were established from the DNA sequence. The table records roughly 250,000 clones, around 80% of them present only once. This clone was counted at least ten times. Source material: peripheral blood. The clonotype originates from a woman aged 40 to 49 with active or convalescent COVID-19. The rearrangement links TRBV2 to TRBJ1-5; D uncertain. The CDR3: CASRIEALQPQHF. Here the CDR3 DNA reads TGTGCCAGCAGGATCGAAGCTCTTCAGCCCCAGCATTTT.